This TCR beta chain was sequenced during a study of shared clonotypes between healthy human individuals (dated by TCRdb to the early 2020s). Concerning the study at large: The cohort included three men and a couple of women between 18 and 49 years of age. For each donor, three plates each were used for CD4 naive and CD4 memory, two plates were used for CD8 naive, and one plate was used for CD8 memory. To estimate repertoire size and how much clonotypes are shared between individuals, the study performed deep sequencing of blood TCR repertoires from 4 to 6 healthy adults. To increase sequencing depth and limit assay-specific biases, TCR repertoire library preparation and sequencing were carried out by different laboratories using diverse techniques. Between about 0.85 and 8.9 billion PBMCs per donor were obtained by leukapheresis. Beyond this particular receptor, the publication reports: Sharing across a few donors was observed for around 5% of naive CD4, over 3% of naive CD8, 2% to 2.5% of memory CD4, and roughly 0.43% of memory CD8 clonotypes. Because the study included a small number of donors, the genetic and exposure-history diversity represented was limited. Only blood was sampled, and tissue TCR repertoires likely differ from those in blood. Pairwise subsampling indicated that sequencing depth was expected to affect the degree of clonotype sharing among donors. Naive subsets generally had larger estimated clonotype richness than memory subsets. Compared with non-shared clonotypes, clonotypes shared by all four sorted-subset donors had higher generation probabilities. Incomplete sequencing was indicated by rarefaction of sorted-subset datasets, despite the large sequencing depth.

Taken from the germline V gene, the CDR1 and CDR2 loops are MDHEN and SYDVKM. The CDR3 sequence holds 12 residues, the cysteine and phenylalanine included. The CDR3 DNA has 36 bases and is translated from base 1. After removal of 3 bases from V and 9 bases from J, the junction retains 2 bases not matched to a gene. Using the deep immunoSEQ assay, multiplex PCR amplified TCR CDR3 regions from genomic DNA. Extracted genomic DNA from each cell subset was spread evenly across all wells of several immunoSEQ 96-well plates, with each plate serving as a replicate. Each replicate PCR for sorted subsets received approximately 220 ng genomic DNA, equal to around 32,000 T cell genomes. The purified libraries were quantified using a Qubit 3.0 fluorometer, sized with a Bioanalyzer 2100, and then quantified again using the KAPA Library Quantification kit. Every immunoSEQ 96-well plate was sequenced on a separate single-read 150-cycle Illumina NextSeq 550 flow cell. The paper's processing steps were these. Because the immunoSEQ output included only junctional sequences and no quality scores, the filtering could not be the same as the filtering used for full-length reads. To assign V/J genes and CDR3, sequences were annotated against IMGT germline references using PyIR, a Python wrapper for IgBLAST v1.9. Reads were removed for weak V/J assignments (E-value above 1e-6), missing CDR3, stop codons, out-of-frame junctions, or ambiguous translated residues. V3J clonotypes were defined by identical inferred V gene, J gene, and CDR3 amino acid sequence. The percentage overlap between two repertoires was calculated by dividing the number of shared unique clonotypes by the size of the smaller repertoire. Repertoire richness was assessed with RTK rarefaction, the Chao1 estimator, and Recon v2.1 estimates of unobserved clonotypes. OLGA was used to compute generation probabilities for all TCRbeta clonotypes that the gDNA method yielded from a handful of donors. Entries here come from immuneACCESS through TCRdb and include only in-frame sequences with V and J called. Some clones fail to appear in such tables; in the studies checked, an unresolved V gene covers under half of the shortfall, and the cause of the remainder is unknown. From that table come the V and J calls and clone size; the DNA was used to work out D and trimming. The sample data list some 2.1 million clones, and about 95% of these were observed just once. Roughly 1.1% of the sample comes from the top ten.

On this clone: The antigen it binds to is not known. Base quality data are lacking; no much larger clone is found one base away.

CD8 naive samples were obtained by positive selection for CCR7 among CD45RO-negative cells, yielding a CD45RA+CCR7+ population from which TemRA cells were excluded. Healthy HIV-negative adults with no recently reported acute infections or vaccinations were included as donors. All donors were Caucasian adults living in Nashville, Tennessee, USA. Blood was collected by leukapheresis, and PBMCs were isolated by Ficoll-Histopaque density gradient centrifugation and then cryopreserved in liquid nitrogen vapor phase. Analytical flow cytometry was used to check the purity and quantity of each magnetically sorted T cell population. Genomic DNA was isolated from every sorted fraction and measured by UV absorbance on a Nanodrop 2000c.

Here the chain combines TRBV28 and TRBJ2-1; 7 central bases correspond to TRBD2. The receptor was isolated from a man younger than 35 in good health. Sequencing was performed on naive CD8+ T cells sorted from blood. Sample cell subset or site, as interpreted from the label and publication: CD45RA+CCR7+. The CDR3 in this case is CASSFTGGEQFF. In nucleotides, the sequence is TGTGCCAGCAGTTTTACGGGGGGTGAGCAGTTCTTC.